The clone carrying this TCR beta chain was observed once. The antigen remains unidentified. The template was RNA from unsorted bulk tissue. Deletions cut 6 bases from V and 4 bases from J, with 10 bases between. The CDR3 length is 14 residues. Germline V gene sequence: CDR1 SGHAT, CDR2 FQNNGV. A modified ARM-PCR protocol with three rounds of nested PCR amplified TCRbeta. TCRdb called the multiplex PCR reads again in MiXCR, with one record for every CDR3 protein. The table records roughly 140,000 distinct CDR3 sequences, 60% to 70% of them present only once. This specimen belongs to a study of tumor and adjacent non-tumor tissue in lung cancer. Study overall: Stage I to III disease affected roughly 10 men and roughly 5 women aged about 31 to 76.

Study-level points and caveats: Tumor repertoires had a smaller top 100 clone share than normal lung.

The sequence was collected from a man aged 55 to 69 with small cell lung cancer. Sequenced: lung tumor tissue. The rearrangement joins TRBV11-2 to TRBJ2-6; no reliable D call. CDR3 in amino acids: CASSKGCGANVLTF. CDR3 DNA sequence: TGTGCCAGCAGTAAGGGATGCGGGGCCAACGTCCTGACTTTC.